This T cell receptor beta chain was observed in a study of long-term antiretroviral therapy in people with HIV. J gave up 2 bases and V 5 bases, and 3 bases lay outside the gene matches. This CDR3 has 13 amino acids. Germline lookup yields CDR1 SGHTS and CDR2 YDEGEE. Assay version v3.0 of immunoSEQ was used, and it was run at survey level. Clones were sequenced by immunoSEQ multiplex PCR, and TCRdb holds only the in-frame ones, with some missing. The sample carries some 47,000 clones, 90% to 95% recorded once. The chain links TRBV5-8 to TRBJ1-2, with 7 nucleotides matching TRBD1. Specimen: unsorted PBMCs, collected 3.7 years after starting antiretroviral therapy. This TCR was recovered from a woman in her forties or fifties with HIV. DNA of the CDR3: TGTGCCAGCAGGGGGACAGCCAACTATGGCTACACCTTC. Its translation: CASRGTANYGYTF.